Following are 26 T cell receptor beta chains from one sample sequenced in a study of T cell repertoires in cytomegalovirus infection. TCRdb called the reads again in MiXCR, with one record for every CDR3 protein. The repertoire holds hundreds of thousands of distinct CDR3 sequences, with 40% to 50% as singletons. These receptors have no known antigen. Source: cultured PBMCs, taken from culture after CMV antigen stimulation. Receptors were obtained from a human donor in good health (CMV status not recorded). Some clones in this sample may be carry-over from other donors' samples.

J is TRBJ2-7 and V is TRBV7-6, with TRBD2 matching over 8 bases. The CDR3 loop spans 15 amino acids. Per germline, CDR1 SGHVS and CDR2 FNYEAQ. V trimming: 5 bases; J trimming: 7 bases; junction bases outside the gene matches: 13. This chain's CDR3 is CASSLMRGVAGEQYF. CDR3 DNA: TGTGCCAGCAGCCTAATGCGGGGGGTGGCTGGGGAGCAGTACTTC.

This chain uses TRBV7-9 with TRBJ2-3; 12 bases agree with TRBD2. V lost 5 bases to trimming and J lost 2 bases; unmatched junction nucleotides: 17. Germline V gives CDR1 SEHNR, CDR2 FQNEAQ (reference sequence). This CDR3 is built from 20 residues. The CDR3 DNA reads TGTGCCAGCAGCGGTACTTCTAGCGGGGGGGCCGTATTCTCCACAGATACGCAGTATTTT. This sequence encodes CASSGTSSGGAVFSTDTQYF.

This clonotype was recorded a few times. This chain joins TRBV19 and TRBJ2-1; 9 nucleotides align to TRBD2. CDR3 length: 18 residues. V was pared by 3 bases and J by 8 bases, with 17 bases of the junction left unmatched. Germline CDR1 is LNHDA and CDR2 is SQIVND (reference sequence). CDR3 loop: CASSMAREGPLVWDEQFF. Here the CDR3 DNA reads TGTGCCAGTAGTATGGCGCGGGAGGGCCCGTTAGTGTGGGATGAGCAGTTCTTC.

The chain employs TRBV6-8 and TRBJ1-1; D possibly corresponds to TRBD1 (6 bases). This CDR3 region has 17 residues. The germline V and J ends were trimmed by 1 base and 1 base, with 16 bases remaining between them. The V gene's germline CDR1 is MNHGY and CDR2 SAAAGT. The CDR3 loop reads CASSYFDRLIQNTEAFF. The CDR3 DNA is TGTGCCAGCAGTTACTTCGACAGGCTAATACAGAACACTGAAGCTTTCTTT.

This clonotype was detected only a few times. The rearrangement joins TRBV7-2 to TRBJ1-1; unclear D gene. The CDR3 is made up of 15 amino acids. The V and J ends lost 4 bases and 1 base respectively, with 13 bases between them. The V gene's germline CDR1 is SGHTA and CDR2 FQGNSA. CDR3 protein: CASSSAWGGNTEAFF. DNA for the CDR3: TGTGCCAGCAGCTCCGCCTGGGGAGGGAACACTGAAGCTTTCTTT. Based on the CDR3 plus reference TRBV7-2 and TRBJ1-1, the full variable domain is GAGVSQSPSNKVTEKGKDVELRCDPISGHTALYWYRQSLGQGLEFLIYFQGNSAPDKSGLPSDRFSAERTGGSVSTLTIQRTQQEDSAVYLCASSSAWGGNTEAFFGQGTRLTVV.

V is TRBV7-2 and J is TRBJ2-1; 8 nucleotides line up with TRBD1. The V gene's germline CDR1 is SGHTA and CDR2 FQGNSA. The V segment lost 2 bases and the J segment 9 bases; nucleotides outside the gene matches: 6. The CDR3 has 14 amino acids. The CDR3 region has the DNA TGTGCCAGCAGCTTACAGGGGGCCCTAACTGAGCAGTTCTTC. This sequence encodes CASSLQGALTEQFF.

This clonotype was picked up a small number of times. CDR3 bases: TGTGCCAGCAGCTTAAGGTTCAGAAGCGGGGGGGCCATAGATACGCAGTATTTT. This codes for CASSLRFRSGGAIDTQYF. The J gene is TRBJ2-3, the V gene TRBV7-2; TRBD2 matches at 10 bases. CDR3 length: 18 residues. The junction had 13 bases not matched to a gene; V was cut back by 2 bases and J by 5 bases. The germline V gene has CDR1 SGHTA and CDR2 FQGNSA.

This clonotype was seen more than once but under ten times. The chain has TRBV7-8 and TRBJ2-1; 11 bases agree with TRBD2. The ends lost 2 bases at V and 7 bases at J; junction bases unmatched: 4. CDR3 length: 15 amino acids. CDR1 is SGHVS, CDR2 FQNEAQ, per germline. The CDR3 here is CASSLLAGGSNEQFF. CDR3 DNA sequence: TGTGCCAGCAGCTTACTAGCGGGGGGTTCTAATGAGCAGTTCTTC.

The chain carries TRBV4-1 and TRBJ2-7; D perhaps matches TRBD1 (5 bases). Between the trimmed V and J ends, which lost 4 bases and 3 bases, there was a span of 13 bases. Germline V gene sequence: CDR1 MGHRA, CDR2 YSYEKL. The CDR3 covers 14 residues. The CDR3 region is CASSRQIQGYEQYF. The CDR3, as DNA: TGCGCCAGCAGCCGGCAAATCCAGGGCTACGAGCAGTACTTC.

The genes are TRBV9 and TRBJ2-5, with unresolved D. The CDR3 runs to 15 residues. Germline V gene lookup returns CDR1 SGDLS and CDR2 YYNGEE. V was pared by 3 bases and J by 9 bases, with 21 bases between. CDR3 region: CASSARLGPPMAQYF. In nucleotides, the CDR3 is TGTGCCAGCAGCGCCAGACTCGGACCTCCGATGGCCCAGTACTTC. Filled out from reference TRBV9 and TRBJ2-5, the complete variable domain reads DSGVTQTPKHLITATGQRVTLRCSPRSGDLSVYWYQQSLDQGLQFLIQYYNGEERAKGNILERFSAQQFPDLHSELNLSSLELGDSALYFCASSARLGPPMAQYFGPGTRLLVL.

The rearrangement joins TRBV20-1 to TRBJ1-4, with no clear D. Deletions cut 2 bases from V and 2 bases from J, with 15 bases between. CDR3 length: 16 amino acids. Germline loops: CDR1 DFQATT, CDR2 SNEGSKA (reference sequence). The CDR3 protein is CSARLGSRWTNEKLFF. In DNA, the CDR3 is TGCAGTGCTAGATTGGGGTCCCGGTGGACTAATGAAAAACTGTTTTTT.

This clonotype was seen a handful of times. V gene TRBV7-2 combines with J gene TRBJ1-2; 9 bases align to TRBD1. The V gene's germline CDR1 is SGHTA and CDR2 FQGNSA. This CDR3 comprises 13 residues. The V segment lost 6 bases and the J segment 6 bases; nucleotides outside the gene matches: 5. This CDR3 reads CASSLQGADGYTF. The CDR3 DNA follows: TGTGCCAGCAGTTTACAGGGGGCAGATGGCTACACCTTC.

This clonotype was counted a single time. This chain connects TRBV5-4 to TRBJ1-2; weak D call: TRBD1 (6 bases). CDR3 length equals 14 residues. CDR1 and CDR2 from the germline V gene are SGHNT and YYREEE (reference sequence). Trimming took off 4 bases at V and 1 base at J, with 11 bases between the two ends. This CDR3 is CASSLDRLNYGYTF. The CDR3 DNA follows: TGTGCCAGCAGCCTCGACAGGCTTAACTATGGCTACACCTTC.

The chain is built from TRBV7-8 and TRBJ2-2; no firm D call. V was shortened by 1 base and J by 6 bases, with 12 bases between the two germline ends. The germline V gene has CDR1 SGHVS and CDR2 FQNEAQ. The CDR3 extends over 15 amino acids. CDR3 sequence (DNA): TGTGCCAGCAGCTTAGACGGAGCAGTATCCGGGGAGCTGTTTTTT. Protein sequence: CASSLDGAVSGELFF. The full variable domain, rest sourced from reference TRBV7-8 and TRBJ2-2, is GAGVSQSPRYKVAKRGQDVALRCDPISGHVSLFWYQQALGQGPEFLTYFQNEAQLDKSGLPSDRFFAERPEGSVSTLKIQRTQQEDSAVYLCASSLDGAVSGELFFGEGSRLTVL.

This clonotype was seen only a few times. The chain joins TRBV15 to TRBJ1-1; D is uncertain. V shed 3 bases and J shed 3 bases, with 17 bases lying between them. CDR3 length equals 16 residues. Germline V gene lookup returns CDR1 LNHNV and CDR2 YYDKDF (reference sequence). CDR3 nucleotides: TGTGCCACCAGCAGGGGCGTATTGGGAAGGGACACTGAAGCTTTCTTT. Protein: CATSRGVLGRDTEAFF.

This clonotype showed up just a few times. The rearrangement uses TRBV20-1 and TRBJ1-1, with a tentative D call TRBD1 (6 bases). The germline CDR1 and CDR2 sequences are DFQATT and SNEGSKA (reference sequence). V lost 5 bases, J lost 3 bases, and 10 bases lay in between. CDR3 size: 12 residues. As DNA, the CDR3 is TGCAGTGCTGGCTACAGGGACACTGAAGCTTTCTTT. It translates to CSAGYRDTEAFF.

This clonotype was detected a few times. The chain is built from TRBV6-6 and TRBJ1-1, with D possibly matching TRBD1 (5 bases). CDR3 size: 17 residues. The V end lost 2 bases, the J end lost 0 bases, and 16 bases lay between the germline ends. Looked up from germline, CDR1 is MNHNY and CDR2 is SVGAGI (reference sequence). CDR3 bases: TGTGCCAGCAGTTACGGGGGAGGTAAGATGGTGAACACTGAAGCTTTCTTT. Its translation: CASSYGGGKMVNTEAFF.

Written as DNA, the CDR3 is TGCGCCAGCAGTGCCCGGGACAGGGCTTCGTACGAGCAGTACTTC. Translating gives CASSARDRASYEQYF. The rearrangement joins TRBV10-2 to TRBJ2-7; TRBD1 aligns across 9 bases. Trimming removed 4 bases from V and 4 bases from J; junction bases left unmatched: 8. The germline V gene has CDR1 WSHSY and CDR2 SAAADI. The CDR3 has 15 residues.

The chain carries TRBV24-1 and TRBJ2-5, with 8 bases that match TRBD1. This CDR3 spans 15 amino acids. The V gene's germline CDR1 is KGHDR and CDR2 SFDVKD. V dropped 4 bases and J dropped 0; count of bases not matched to a gene: 3. CDR3 in amino acids: CATSDGQGDQETQYF. As DNA, the CDR3 is TGTGCCACCAGTGACGGACAGGGTGACCAAGAGACCCAGTACTTC.

This rearrangement joins TRBV11-2 to TRBJ2-1; 11 nucleotides match TRBD2. Germline CDR1 SGHAT, CDR2 FQNNGV. The CDR3 covers 14 residues. V lost 5 bases and J lost 5; bases outside the gene matches: 2. The chain's CDR3 is CASSPTSGNNEQFF. CDR3 nucleotides: TGTGCCAGCAGCCCGACTAGCGGGAACAATGAGCAGTTCTTC.

The rearrangement joins TRBV23-1 to TRBJ1-5; D ambiguous. TRBV23-1 is treated as an ORF (open reading frame) with a function not yet certain. V lost 3 bases and J lost 9, with 6 bases in between. CDR3 size: 11 residues. For the CDR3, the DNA is TGCGCCAGCAGTCAGTTAGGGCCCCAGCATTTT. It translates to CASSQLGPQHF.

This clonotype was observed once. V is TRBV4-1 and J is TRBJ2-1, with 9 bases aligning to TRBD2. In germline, CDR1 is MGHRA, CDR2 YSYEKL. The ends lost 5 bases at V and 4 bases at J; junction bases unmatched: 6. CDR3 size: 15 residues. The CDR3 DNA is TGCGCCAGCAGCGAAAGCGGGGGGAAATACAATGAGCAGTTCTTC. It yields the protein CASSESGGKYNEQFF.

The chain couples TRBV7-8 to TRBJ2-5; D ambiguous. The CDR3 is 14 residues long. V was shortened by 0 bases and J by 5 bases, with 10 bases between the two germline ends. CDR1 and CDR2 (germline): SGHVS, FQNEAQ. Here the CDR3 DNA reads TGTGCCAGCAGCTTAGCGAATCAAGGGGAGACCCAGTACTTC. It encodes CASSLANQGETQYF.

V gene TRBV29-1 combines with J gene TRBJ2-3; a weak D match, TRBD2 (6 bases). V gave up 6 bases and J gave up 5 bases, with 15 bases separating them. Germline CDR1 SQVTM, CDR2 ANQGSEA. CDR3 length: 13 residues. The CDR3 here is CSVAIGSGDTQYF. The CDR3 DNA follows: TGCAGCGTGGCAATCGGGAGTGGAGATACGCAGTATTTT.

V is TRBV10-1 and J is TRBJ2-3, with 10 bases identical to TRBD2. Germline CDR1 is WNHNN and CDR2 is SYGVQD (reference sequence). After removal of 3 bases from V and 2 bases from J, the junction contained 11 bases not matched to a gene. The CDR3 sequence is 18 residues long. CDR3 region: CASSDRGGAGGFTDTQYF. CDR3 sequence (DNA): TGCGCCAGCAGTGATCGCGGCGGAGCGGGAGGGTTCACAGATACGCAGTATTTT.

The V call is TRBV24-1, the J call TRBJ2-1; TRBD1 agrees at 8 bases. The V gene's germline CDR1 is KGHDR and CDR2 SFDVKD. Unmatched junction bases numbered 9, after V lost 6 bases and J lost 3 bases. CDR3 length: 16 residues. CDR3 nucleotide sequence: TGTGCCACCAGTACCATCCGGGACAGGAGCTACAATGAGCAGTTCTTC. Translation gives CATSTIRDRSYNEQFF.